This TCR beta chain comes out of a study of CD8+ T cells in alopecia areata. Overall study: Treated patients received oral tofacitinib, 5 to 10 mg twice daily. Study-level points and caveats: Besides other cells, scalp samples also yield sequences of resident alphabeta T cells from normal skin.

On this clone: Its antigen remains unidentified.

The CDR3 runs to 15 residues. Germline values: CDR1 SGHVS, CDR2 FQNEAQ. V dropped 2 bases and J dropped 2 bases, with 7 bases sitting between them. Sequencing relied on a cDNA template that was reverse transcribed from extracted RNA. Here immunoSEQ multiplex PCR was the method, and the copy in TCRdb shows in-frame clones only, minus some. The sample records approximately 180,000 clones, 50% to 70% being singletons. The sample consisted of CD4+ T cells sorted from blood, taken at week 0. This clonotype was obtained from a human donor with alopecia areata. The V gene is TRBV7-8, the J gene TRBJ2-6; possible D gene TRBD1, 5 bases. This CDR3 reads CASSLQGPGANVLTF. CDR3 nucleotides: TGTGCCAGCAGCTTACAGGGTCCTGGGGCCAACGTCCTGACTTTC.